These T cell receptor beta chains were read from a single sample in a study of blood T cell repertoires in COVID-19. Libraries were prepared by immunoSEQ multiplex PCR; TCRdb keeps only in-frame clonotypes and omits some of them. This table has roughly 290,000 clones, 75% to 90% appearing once. Source material: peripheral blood. The receptors stem from a woman in her sixties with acute or convalescent COVID-19. Each CDR3 is given with its conserved first and last residue. The order of the fields is J gene, D gene, V gene, clone size, CDR3 length, CDR3 DNA, CDR3 protein. A D gene is named only where the DNA matches it firmly. Rows give clone size only sometimes, using once, few, many, or a class for an expanded clone.

J gene: TRBJ1-3
D gene: TRBD1
V gene: TRBV29-1
clone size: few
CDR3 length: 16
CDR3 DNA: TGCAGCGTCAAAGAACCGGGACAGGGGATTGGAAACACCATATATTTT
CDR3 protein: CSVKEPGQGIGNTIYF

J gene: TRBJ2-5
D gene: TRBD2
V gene: TRBV9
clone size: once
CDR3 length: 16
CDR3 DNA: TGTGCCAGCAGCATCACGGGACTAGCGGGGGGCCAGACCCAGTACTTC
CDR3 protein: CASSITGLAGGQTQYF

J gene: TRBJ1-6
D gene: .
V gene: TRBV30
clone size: .
CDR3 length: 14
CDR3 DNA: TGTGCCTGGAGTGTACTGGGCTCAAAGTCACCCCTCCACTTT
CDR3 protein: CAWSVLGSKSPLHF

J gene: TRBJ1-4
D gene: .
V gene: TRBV18
clone size: .
CDR3 length: 14
CDR3 DNA: TGTGCCAGCTCACCTTCCAAAACTAATGAAAAACTGTTTTTT
CDR3 protein: CASSPSKTNEKLFF

J gene: TRBJ1-1
D gene: .
V gene: TRBV4-3
clone size: few
CDR3 length: 13
CDR3 DNA: TGCGCCAGCAGCCTAACCGGGAACACTGAAGCTTTCTTT
CDR3 protein: CASSLTGNTEAFF

J gene: TRBJ1-3
D gene: .
V gene: TRBV2
clone size: .
CDR3 length: 15
CDR3 DNA: TGTGCCAGCAGTTTGGGGCGGGGCTCTGGAAACACCATATATTTT
CDR3 protein: CASSLGRGSGNTIYF

J gene: TRBJ2-1
D gene: .
V gene: TRBV7-3
clone size: .
CDR3 length: 16
CDR3 DNA: TGTGCCAGCAGCACACCTAGCCGCCTCTCCTACAATGAGCAGTTCTTC
CDR3 protein: CASSTPSRLSYNEQFF

J gene: TRBJ1-3
D gene: .
V gene: TRBV7-2
clone size: .
CDR3 length: 15
CDR3 DNA: TGTGCCAGCAGACGGGGGACCGCCGCCGGAAACACCATATATTTT
CDR3 protein: CASRRGTAAGNTIYF

J gene: TRBJ1-2
D gene: TRBD1
V gene: TRBV14
clone size: .
CDR3 length: 15
CDR3 DNA: TGTGCCAGCAGCCAAGATGGGACAGGGGGCCATGGCTACACCTTC
CDR3 protein: CASSQDGTGGHGYTF

J gene: TRBJ2-2
D gene: .
V gene: TRBV6-1
clone size: once
CDR3 length: 15
CDR3 DNA: TGTGCCAGCAGTGAATGGACAGCCCGGGGCGGGGAGCTGTTTTTT
CDR3 protein: CASSEWTARGGELFF

J gene: TRBJ1-2
D gene: .
V gene: TRBV4-1
clone size: .
CDR3 length: 16
CDR3 DNA: TGCGCCAGCAGCCAAGATCCCCCAGGCGCTAACTATGGCTACACCTTC
CDR3 protein: CASSQDPPGANYGYTF

J gene: TRBJ1-1
D gene: .
V gene: TRBV18
clone size: .
CDR3 length: 18
CDR3 DNA: TGTGCCAGCTCACGCCAACAGGGCTACTCTTCGATGAACGCTGAAGCTTTCTTT
CDR3 protein: CASSRQQGYSSMNAEAFF

J gene: TRBJ1-2
D gene: TRBD1
V gene: TRBV4-2
clone size: .
CDR3 length: 14
CDR3 DNA: TGTGCCAGCAGCCAGCAGGGGGCTTACTATGGCTACACCTTC
CDR3 protein: CASSQQGAYYGYTF

J gene: TRBJ1-5
D gene: TRBD1
V gene: TRBV28
clone size: .
CDR3 length: 15
CDR3 DNA: TGTGCCAGCAGCCTACAGGGGGCTGGCAATCAGCCCCAGCATTTT
CDR3 protein: CASSLQGAGNQPQHF

J gene: TRBJ2-3
D gene: TRBD2
V gene: TRBV5-4
clone size: .
CDR3 length: 18
CDR3 DNA: TGTGCCAGCTTTCAGCATGTTCCTAGTAGCGGGACGGCGGATACGCAGTATTTT
CDR3 protein: CASFQHVPSSGTADTQYF

J gene: TRBJ2-3
D gene: .
V gene: TRBV4-3
clone size: .
CDR3 length: 13
CDR3 DNA: TGCGCCAGCAGCCAAGGGGTGGGCGATACGCAGTATTTT
CDR3 protein: CASSQGVGDTQYF

J gene: TRBJ1-1
D gene: .
V gene: TRBV7-3
clone size: once
CDR3 length: 13
CDR3 DNA: TGTGCCAGCAGCTTACGGGAGAACACTGAAGCTTTCTTT
CDR3 protein: CASSLRENTEAFF

J gene: TRBJ2-5
D gene: TRBD1
V gene: TRBV27
clone size: .
CDR3 length: 16
CDR3 DNA: TGTGCCAGCAGTTTAGTAGCAGGGGGACCCCAAGAGACCCAGTACTTC
CDR3 protein: CASSLVAGGPQETQYF

J gene: TRBJ2-2
D gene: TRBD1
V gene: TRBV12-3/TRBV12-4
clone size: .
CDR3 length: 13
CDR3 DNA: TGTGCCAGCTTCACAGGGGCCACCGGGGAGCTGTTTTTT
CDR3 protein: CASFTGATGELFF

J gene: TRBJ2-3
D gene: TRBD1
V gene: TRBV5-6
clone size: .
CDR3 length: 15
CDR3 DNA: TGTGCCAGCAGCTCCGGGACAGGGGGTAAGGGTACGCAGTATTTT
CDR3 protein: CASSSGTGGKGTQYF

J gene: TRBJ2-1
D gene: TRBD1
V gene: TRBV9
clone size: .
CDR3 length: 13
CDR3 DNA: TGTGCCAGCAGCACATTGACAGGGTATGAGCAGTTCTTC
CDR3 protein: CASSTLTGYEQFF

J gene: TRBJ2-3
D gene: .
V gene: TRBV28
clone size: .
CDR3 length: 13
CDR3 DNA: TGTGCCAGCCGAGGACAGGAGGGAGATACGCAGTATTTT
CDR3 protein: CASRGQEGDTQYF

J gene: TRBJ2-3
D gene: TRBD2
V gene: TRBV5-1
clone size: once
CDR3 length: 16
CDR3 DNA: TGCGCCAGCAGCTTGGACGGACTAGCTGACACAGATACGCAGTATTTT
CDR3 protein: CASSLDGLADTDTQYF

J gene: TRBJ1-1
D gene: .
V gene: TRBV5-5
clone size: .
CDR3 length: 13
CDR3 DNA: TGTGCCAGCAGCTGGGGAGGGAACACTGAAGCTTTCTTT
CDR3 protein: CASSWGGNTEAFF